The 3 T cell receptor beta chains in this list originate from one sample, sequenced in a study of T-cell reconstitution after alpha-beta-depleted transplantation in children. Preparation of the TCRbeta library used unique molecular identifiers. Using its own MiXCR run on the PCR reads, TCRdb lists one record per CDR3 protein. The sample consists of some 340,000 distinct CDR3 sequences, 10% of them appearing once. Sequenced material: PBMCs from the stem cell graft donor, taken from the stem cell graft. The receptors derive from a human donor who donated a stem cell graft to a child with acute lymphoblastic leukemia.

This clonotype showed up many times. V and J are TRBV7-9 and TRBJ2-1, with a weak D call TRBD2 (5 bases). Trimming removed 5 bases from V and 9 bases from J, with 8 bases in between. The CDR3 length is 11 residues. Germline V CDR1 and CDR2: SEHNR, FQNEAQ (reference sequence). Here the CDR3 DNA reads TGTGCCAGCAGCCTCAGCGGTGAGCAGTTCTTC. Residues: CASSLSGEQFF.

The chain has TRBV7-8 and TRBJ2-7, with D perhaps being TRBD1 or TRBD2 (5 bases each). Germline V gene lookup returns CDR1 SGHVS and CDR2 FQNEAQ. V shed 10 bases and J shed 0 bases, with 16 bases lying between them. The CDR3 runs 14 residues. CDR3 bases: TGTGCCACTAAGGGACGTCCGATCTCCTACGAGCAGTACTTC. It translates to CATKGRPISYEQYF.

The chain joins TRBV15 to TRBJ2-7; D is possibly TRBD1 (6 bases). Per germline, CDR1 LNHNV and CDR2 YYDKDF (reference sequence). Trimming pared 5 bases from V and 3 bases from J, leaving 11 bases between. The CDR3 runs to 13 residues. This CDR3 reads CATSRTDFYEQYF. DNA of the CDR3: TGTGCCACCAGCCGGACAGATTTCTACGAGCAGTACTTC.